This TCR beta chain was documented in a study of T cell responses to AZD1222 COVID-19 vaccine. Study-wide findings and caveats: Only a handful of people who got AZD1222 tested seropositive at baseline.

Regarding this clone: The antigen remains undetermined.

Germline V lookup: CDR1 SGHRS, CDR2 YFSETQ. CDR3 length: 13 amino acids. Deletions cut 2 bases from V and 5 bases from J, with 7 bases between. The method was immunoSEQ multiplex PCR; TCRdb's version includes in-frame clones alone and lacks a portion of them. Of 190,000 or so clones in the sample, approximately 95% were seen once. V and J are TRBV5-1 and TRBJ2-2; TRBD1 might be the D (6 bases). This clonotype was sampled from an adult who received the AZD1222 COVID-19 vaccine. The sequenced sample was peripheral blood, obtained 28 days after the second AZD1222 dose. The CDR3 sequence is CASSFGQTGELFF. Here the CDR3 DNA reads TGCGCCAGCAGCTTCGGACAGACCGGGGAGCTGTTTTTT.